Following are 14 T cell receptor beta chains from one sample sequenced in a study of blood T cell repertoires in COVID-19. TCRdb's copy holds only in-frame clones and misses some; the assay was immunoSEQ multiplex PCR. The table includes approximately 210,000 clones, around four fifths detected once. Source material: peripheral blood. The receptors come from a man in his 60s with COVID-19, enrolled during active disease.

The V gene is TRBV10-3, the J gene TRBJ2-2, with D possibly being TRBD2 (6 bases). V was trimmed by 2 bases and J by 7 bases, leaving 8 bases between them. There are 13 residues in the CDR3. CDR1 and CDR2 (germline): ENHRY, SYGVKD. The CDR3: CAISEGGNGELFF. The CDR3 nucleotides are TGTGCCATCAGTGAGGGAGGGAACGGGGAGCTGTTTTTT.

This rearrangement joins TRBV10-3 to TRBJ2-7, with 7 bases that match TRBD1. With 11 bases clipped from V and 2 bases from J, the junction kept 6 bases outside the gene matches. The germline V gene has CDR1 ENHRY and CDR2 SYGVKD. The CDR3 is 12 amino acids. CDR3 amino acids: CAVGQATYEQYF. The CDR3 coding sequence is TGTGCCGTCGGACAGGCTACCTACGAGCAGTACTTC.

This chain links TRBV30 with TRBJ1-4; 9 nucleotides align to TRBD1. The CDR3 has 16 amino acids. From germline, CDR1 is GTSNPN and CDR2 SVGIG (reference sequence). V lost 3 bases, J lost 0 bases, and 5 bases stayed unmatched. In nucleotides, the CDR3 is TGTGCCTGGAGCTGGGGGGACAGGGCAACTAATGAAAAACTGTTTTTT. Its protein is CAWSWGDRATNEKLFF.

The V and J genes are TRBV2 and TRBJ1-5; TRBD1 matches 7 bases. This CDR3 has 14 residues. Germline CDR1 is SNHLY and CDR2 is FYNNEI. V lost 9 bases, J lost 6 bases, and 11 bases stayed unmatched. CDR3 residues: CASGSDRVGQPQHF. The CDR3 region has the DNA TGTGCCAGTGGATCAGACAGGGTCGGTCAGCCCCAGCATTTT.

The V call is TRBV5-1, the J call TRBJ2-2; 8 bases match TRBD1. Germline CDR1 and CDR2: SGHRS and YFSETQ. The CDR3 is made up of 15 amino acids. The V segment lost 1 base and the J segment 9 bases; nucleotides outside the gene matches: 8. The CDR3 region is CASSLRGQEDWELFF. The CDR3 bases are TGCGCCAGCAGCTTGAGGGGACAGGAGGACTGGGAGCTGTTTTTT.

The genes are TRBV30 and TRBJ1-2; 9 positions match TRBD1. CDR1 is GTSNPN, CDR2 SVGIG, per germline (reference sequence). V gave up 2 bases and J gave up 4 bases; unmatched junction bases: 5. There are 14 residues in the CDR3. CDR3 coding DNA: TGTGCCTGGAGTTTCGGACAGGGGAGCTATGGCTACACCTTC. This encodes CAWSFGQGSYGYTF.

This clone occurred a few times. The V call is TRBV2, the J call TRBJ1-1, with a weak D call TRBD1 (5 bases). CDR3 length: 14 residues. Germline V gene lookup returns CDR1 SNHLY and CDR2 FYNNEI. The V and J ends lost 1 base and 4 bases respectively, with 10 bases between them. CDR3 DNA: TGTGCCAGCAGTGAAGAGGGAGGGGCCACTGAAGCTTTCTTT. Translation: CASSEEGGATEAFF.

The chain combines TRBV11-1 with TRBJ2-1; the match to TRBD2 covers 10 bases. Germline trimming cut 5 bases from V and 5 bases from J; bases unmatched to any gene: 3. This CDR3 has 14 residues. Germline values: CDR1 SGHAT, CDR2 FQDESV (reference sequence). The CDR3 reads CASSLGLANNEQFF. For the CDR3, the DNA is TGTGCCAGCAGCCTGGGACTAGCGAACAATGAGCAGTTCTTC. Using reference TRBV11-1 and TRBJ2-1 for the parts outside the CDR3, the full variable domain is EAEVAQSPRYKITEKSQAVAFWCDPISGHATLYWYRQILGQGPELLVQFQDESVVDDSQLPKDRFSAERLKGVDSTLKIQPAELGDSAMYLCASSLGLANNEQFFGPGTRLTVL.

CDR3 sequence: CASNMGTGTSGRGGEQYF. The CDR3 coding sequence is TGTGCCAGCAATATGGGGACCGGGACTAGCGGGAGAGGGGGCGAGCAGTACTTC. The chain couples TRBV28 to TRBJ2-7, with 14 bases identical to TRBD2. V trimming: 7 bases; J trimming: 6 bases; junction bases outside the gene matches: 17. The germline V gene encodes CDR1 MDHEN and CDR2 SYDVKM. The CDR3 is 18 amino acids. Full variable domain (rest looked up from reference TRBV28 and TRBJ2-7): DVKVTQSSRYLVKRTGEKVFLECVQDMDHENMFWYRQDPGLGLRLIYFSYDVKMKEKGDIPEGYSVSREKKERFSLILESASTNQTSMYLCASNMGTGTSGRGGEQYFGPGTRLTVT.

The rearrangement links TRBV5-8 to TRBJ2-7, with 9 bases that match TRBD1. V lost 4 bases, J lost 6 bases, and 5 bases stayed unmatched. Looked up from germline, CDR1 is SGHTS and CDR2 is YDEGEE. The CDR3 is made up of 13 amino acids. CDR3 bases: TGTGCCAGCAGCGTGGGACAGGGAGGCGAGCAGTACTTC. Its protein product is CASSVGQGGEQYF.

This chain uses TRBV2 with TRBJ2-4, with a possible D match to TRBD1 (6 bases). The CDR3 covers 11 residues. Germline CDR1 SNHLY, CDR2 FYNNEI. The ends were cut back, 5 bases at V and 11 bases at J, with 10 bases in the middle. The CDR3 protein is CASSLQGFQYF. The CDR3 DNA sequence: TGTGCCAGCAGTTTACAGGGATTTCAGTACTTC.

Points on this clone: This sample includes further DNA sequences coding for the same CDR3. The genes are TRBV9 and TRBJ1-5; D is perhaps TRBD1 (5 bases). The germline V gene encodes CDR1 SGDLS and CDR2 YYNGEE. CDR3 length equals 14 residues. Trimming removed 3 bases from V and 2 bases from J, with 9 bases in between. The CDR3 region is CASSAGGGNQPQHF. Here the CDR3 DNA reads TGTGCCAGCAGCGCCGGGGGTGGCAATCAGCCCCAGCATTTT. Full variable domain (missing parts from reference TRBV9 and TRBJ1-5): DSGVTQTPKHLITATGQRVTLRCSPRSGDLSVYWYQQSLDQGLQFLIQYYNGEERAKGNILERFSAQQFPDLHSELNLSSLELGDSALYFCASSAGGGNQPQHFGDGTRLSIL.

This clone was observed a handful of times. This chain uses TRBV21-1 with TRBJ2-3; the table gives TRBD1 as D, unverified against the DNA. TRBV21-1 is deemed a pseudogene. The CDR3 spans 15 residues. The CDR3 coding sequence is TGTGCCAGCAGCAATCCCAGGGGGCACACAGATACGCAGTATTTT. Translating gives CASSNPRGHTDTQYF.

With regard to this clone: Additional DNA sequences in this sample encode the identical CDR3. The chain recombines TRBV18 with TRBJ1-2; TRBD1 might be the D (6 bases). V lost 2 bases, J lost 3 bases, and 7 bases lay in between. Germline CDR1 is KGHSH and CDR2 is LQKENI. This CDR3 has 13 amino acids. The CDR3 sequence: CASSPGGDYGYTF. In nucleotides, the CDR3 is TGTGCCAGCTCACCAGGGGGCGACTATGGCTACACCTTC.